This T cell receptor beta chain was sequenced for a study of blood T cell repertoires in COVID-19. Study information: T cells, B-cell-depleted T cells, or PBMCs supplied cDNA or gDNA.

As originally analysed: For nucleated cells, counts were estimated from reference gene primer amplification. Some clones are missing from TCRdb's copy, which holds only in-frame ones; the method was immunoSEQ multiplex PCR. The V and J calls and clone size are taken from that table; D and trimming were inferred from the DNA. The sample holds under 150,000 clones, around 90% seen once. In germline, CDR1 is SQVTM, CDR2 ANQGSEA. Trimming took off 3 bases at V and 8 bases at J, with 13 bases between the two ends. This CDR3 comprises 12 residues. This receptor was obtained from a woman aged 45-65 years with acute or convalescent COVID-19. The sample comprised peripheral blood. The chain uses TRBV29-1 and TRBJ1-2; D gene unclear. This CDR3 reads CSVDAGFSGYTF. The CDR3 nucleotides read TGCAGCGTTGACGCCGGGTTCAGCGGCTACACCTTC.